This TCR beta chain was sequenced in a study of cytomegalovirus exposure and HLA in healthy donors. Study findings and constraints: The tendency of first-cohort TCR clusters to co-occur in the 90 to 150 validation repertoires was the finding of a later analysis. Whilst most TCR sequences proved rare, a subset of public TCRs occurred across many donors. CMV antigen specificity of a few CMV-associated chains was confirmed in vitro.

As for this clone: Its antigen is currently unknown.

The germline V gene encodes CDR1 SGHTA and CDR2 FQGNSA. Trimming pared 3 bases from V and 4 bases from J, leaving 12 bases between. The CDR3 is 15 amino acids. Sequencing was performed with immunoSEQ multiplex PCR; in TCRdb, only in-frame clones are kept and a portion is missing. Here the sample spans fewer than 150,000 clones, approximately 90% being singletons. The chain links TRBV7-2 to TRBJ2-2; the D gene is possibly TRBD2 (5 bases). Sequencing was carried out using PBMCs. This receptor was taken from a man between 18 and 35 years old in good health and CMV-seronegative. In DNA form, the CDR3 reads TGTGCCAGCAGCTTGGATAGACTACCCACCGGGGAGCTGTTTTTT. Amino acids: CASSLDRLPTGELFF.